This T cell receptor beta chain was identified in a study of CD8+ T cells in alopecia areata. Findings and caveats of the study: Lesional scalp displayed greater clonality than normal scalp, most notably in alopecia totalis/universalis. Tofacitinib did not eliminate many expanded lesional clones from scalp or blood.

Following RNA extraction, reverse transcription yielded cDNA that acted as the sequencing template. Sequencing used immunoSEQ multiplex PCR; TCRdb keeps in-frame clones, though not all of them. Found here are about 210,000 clones, just over 65% of them singletons; the top ten hold 0.95% to 1.5%. Treatment of the sample: oral pan-JAK inhibitor, 5-10 mg twice daily. The junction had 3 bases not matched to a gene; V was cut back by 3 bases and J by 2 bases. Germline assignment: CDR1 MDHEN and CDR2 SYDVKM. This CDR3 has 14 amino acids. This clone turned up a few times. Antigen unknown. The sample here was CD4+ T cells sorted from blood, taken between weeks 43 and 45, from a patient treated with tofacitinib. The V gene is TRBV28, the J gene TRBJ2-7, with 8 bases aligning to TRBD1. The TCR originated in a human donor with alopecia areata. CDR3 region: CASSFARGPYEQYF. CDR3 nucleotide sequence: TGTGCCAGCAGTTTTGCCAGGGGGCCCTACGAGCAGTACTTC.